The 30 T cell receptor beta chains below were found in one sample sequenced in a study of control samples from healthy donors and cancer patients. Clones were sequenced by immunoSEQ multiplex PCR, and TCRdb holds only the in-frame ones, with some missing. The sample records about 76,000 clones, around 90% being singletons. Input material: PBMCs. These receptors all stem from a woman between 45 and 60 years old with colorectal cancer.

The chain has TRBV5-6 and TRBJ2-5; D call uncertain. Germline V gene sequence: CDR1 SGHDT, CDR2 YYEEEE. With 1 base removed from V and 2 bases from J, the gap between germline ends came to 3 bases. This CDR3 has 12 residues. CDR3 sequence: CASSLNQETQYF. CDR3 coding DNA: TGTGCCAGCAGCTTGAATCAAGAGACCCAGTACTTC. Full variable domain (rest looked up from reference TRBV5-6 and TRBJ2-5): DAGVTQSPTHLIKTRGQQVTLRCSPKSGHDTVSWYQQALGQGPQFIFQYYEEEERQRGNFPDRFSGHQFPNYSSELNVNALLLGDSALYLCASSLNQETQYFGPGTRLLVL.

This clone has just a few counts. The CDR3 DNA follows: TGCAGTGGTGCCTCAGCCTATGGCTACACCTTC. This codes for CSGASAYGYTF. The chain combines TRBV20-1 with TRBJ1-2; D is unresolved. Trimming shortened V by 7 bases and J by 4 bases, and 10 bases separated the two germline ends. CDR3 length: 11 residues. Germline lookup yields CDR1 DFQATT and CDR2 SNEGSKA (reference sequence).

This rearrangement joins TRBV3-1 (or the pseudogene TRBV3-2) to TRBJ2-2; 11 bases agree with TRBD2. The CDR3 is 15 amino acids. Per the germline V gene, CDR1 is LGHDT and CDR2 is YNNKEL (reference sequence). With 4 bases clipped from V and 5 bases from J, the junction kept 3 bases outside the gene matches. The CDR3 reads CASSRLAGGTGELFF. DNA of the CDR3: TGTGCCAGCAGCCGCTTAGCGGGGGGGACCGGGGAGCTGTTTTTT.

This clone was seen a few times. The CDR3 here is CASSPGQLYEQYV. The CDR3 DNA follows: TGTGCCAGCAGTCCGGGACAGCTCTACGAGCAGTACGTC. The genes are TRBV6-2 or TRBV6-3 and TRBJ2-7; 7 bases fit TRBD1. The V gene end was trimmed by 5 bases and the J gene end by 3 bases; junction bases not matched to a gene: 4. The CDR3 covers 13 residues. Germline CDR1 and CDR2: MNHEY and SVGEGT.

The rearrangement links TRBV7-2 to TRBJ1-3; D perhaps matches TRBD1 (6 bases). The CDR3 covers 14 residues. The germline CDR1 and CDR2 sequences are SGHTA and FQGNSA. Trimming left V 3 bases short and J 4 bases short, with 10 bases between. The DNA for the CDR3 is TGTGCCAGCAGCTTCACAGGGTTAGGAAACACCATATATTTT. Its protein is CASSFTGLGNTIYF.

The chain carries TRBV19 and TRBJ2-6; TRBD1 aligns across 7 bases. V dropped 6 bases and J dropped 0; count of bases not matched to a gene: 14. CDR3 length: 19 amino acids. Germline-derived CDR1 and CDR2 are LNHDA and SQIVND (reference sequence). CDR3 residues: CASSTHNRGRSSGANVLTF. CDR3 DNA: TGTGCCAGTAGCACACATAACAGGGGACGTAGCTCTGGGGCCAACGTCCTGACTTTC.

Here the CDR3 reads CAISETPGLGEQYV. Here the CDR3 DNA reads TGTGCCATCAGTGAAACTCCGGGACTAGGGGAGCAGTACGTC. The chain is built from TRBV10-3 and TRBJ2-7; TRBD2 matches 8 bases. This CDR3 has 14 residues. CDR1 is ENHRY and CDR2 is SYGVKD in the germline V gene. J lost 7 bases, V lost 3 bases, and 8 bases had no gene match.

The chain is built from TRBV7-2 and TRBJ1-2; TRBD1 matches 7 bases. With 4 bases clipped from V and 8 bases from J, the junction kept 13 bases outside the gene matches. The CDR3 has 15 amino acids. CDR1 SGHTA and CDR2 FQGNSA come from the germline V gene. CDR3 protein: CASSSGGGAIVGYTF. As DNA, the CDR3 is TGTGCCAGCAGCTCAGGGGGGGGTGCGATCGTGGGCTACACCTTC.

The gene calls are TRBV29-1 and TRBJ2-1; 12 nucleotides align to TRBD1. Germline V CDR1 and CDR2: SQVTM, ANQGSEA. Trimming removed 7 bases from V and 7 bases from J; junction bases left unmatched: 11. This CDR3 has 15 residues. The CDR3 bases are TGCAGCGCATCACATGGGACAGGGGGCAAGAATGAGCAGTTCTTC. Translation gives CSASHGTGGKNEQFF.

The chain combines TRBV28 with TRBJ1-2, with a tentative D call TRBD1 (5 bases). This CDR3 contains 15 residues. With 7 bases removed from V and 0 bases from J, the gap between germline ends came to 15 bases. The germline CDR1 and CDR2 sequences are MDHEN and SYDVKM. The chain's CDR3 is CASIRGGEPNYGYTF. DNA of the CDR3: TGTGCCAGCATCCGGGGGGGGGAACCTAACTATGGCTACACCTTC.

The chain employs TRBV3-1 (or the pseudogene TRBV3-2) and TRBJ2-5; D is possibly TRBD2 (5 bases). There are 13 residues in the CDR3. Per germline, CDR1 LGHDT and CDR2 YNNKEL (reference sequence). The germline V and J ends were trimmed by 5 bases and 1 base, with 8 bases remaining between them. CDR3 sequence reads: CASSYGIQETQYF. The CDR3 coding sequence is TGTGCCAGCAGCTACGGGATCCAAGAGACCCAGTACTTC.

This clone was counted a few times. This chain connects TRBV7-2 to TRBJ1-5; D possibly corresponds to TRBD1 (5 bases). This CDR3 is 16 amino acids long. Germline V gene data show CDR1 as SGHTA and CDR2 as FQGNSA. With 5 bases removed from V and 6 bases from J, the gap between germline ends came to 20 bases. The DNA for the CDR3 is TGTGCCAGCAGCCCACAGACAGCCCCGGCGGGTCAGCCCCAGCATTTT. Its translation is CASSPQTAPAGQPQHF.

This chain uses TRBV7-2 with TRBJ2-1; D remains unclear. The germline V and J ends were trimmed by 8 bases and 9 bases, with 14 bases remaining between them. Looked up from germline, CDR1 is SGHTA and CDR2 is FQGNSA. The CDR3 spans 12 residues. Here the CDR3 reads CASASPVGEQFF. The CDR3 nucleotides read TGTGCCAGCGCTTCCCCGGTTGGTGAGCAGTTCTTC.

The chain combines TRBV7-3 with TRBJ1-6; D is perhaps TRBD1 (6 bases). Trimming cost V 5 bases and J 3 bases, with 11 bases left between them. Germline V gene data show CDR1 as SGHTA and CDR2 as FQGTGA. The CDR3 is 15 amino acids. CDR3 coding DNA: TGTGCCAGCAGCGCCACAGGGAGCTATAATTCACCCCTCCACTTT. Its protein is CASSATGSYNSPLHF.

J is TRBJ2-7 and V is TRBV10-2, with 9 bases matching TRBD1. This CDR3 has 15 amino acids. Germline V gene data show CDR1 as WSHSY and CDR2 as SAAADI. V dropped 1 base and J dropped 3; count of bases not matched to a gene: 4. The CDR3 is CASSEWGTGNYEQYV. Here the CDR3 DNA reads TGCGCCAGCAGTGAGTGGGGGACAGGGAACTACGAGCAGTACGTC.

A remark on this clone: The same CDR3 also results from other DNA sequences found in this sample. The J gene is TRBJ1-2, the V gene TRBV4-1; D is perhaps TRBD1 (6 bases). Germline CDR1 is MGHRA and CDR2 is YSYEKL. This CDR3 spans 14 amino acids. The V and J ends lost 4 bases and 4 bases respectively, with 13 bases between them. In DNA form, the CDR3 reads TGCGCCAGCAGCCCCCCAGGGGCATCCTATGGCTACACCTTC. As protein: CASSPPGASYGYTF.

The rearrangement links TRBV6-5 to TRBJ2-1; 8 bases are a match to TRBD2. Germline lookup yields CDR1 MNHEY and CDR2 SVGAGI. The CDR3 consists of 14 residues. V trimming: 6 bases; J trimming: 6 bases; junction bases outside the gene matches: 7. The CDR3 is CASSAAGLANEQFF. In DNA, the CDR3 is TGTGCCAGCAGCGCGGCTGGACTAGCCAATGAGCAGTTCTTC.

This clone was recorded once. The chain joins TRBV6-5 to TRBJ2-2; D perhaps matches TRBD2 (5 bases). Looked up from germline, CDR1 is MNHEY and CDR2 is SVGAGI. The CDR3 totals 14 residues. V was shortened by 6 bases and J by 2 bases, with 10 bases between the two germline ends. CDR3 sequence: CASRAGQNTGELFF. DNA for the CDR3: TGTGCCAGCAGGGCGGGTCAAAACACCGGGGAGCTGTTTTTT.

The rearrangement joins TRBV7-2 to TRBJ2-5, with TRBD1 matching over 7 bases. The CDR3 is 14 residues long. From germline, CDR1 is SGHTA and CDR2 FQGNSA. The junction had 8 bases not matched to a gene; V was cut back by 5 bases and J by 5 bases. This CDR3 is CASSLKQGSETQYF. CDR3 DNA sequence: TGTGCCAGCAGCCTAAAACAGGGGTCGGAGACCCAGTACTTC.

V usage is TRBV7-2 and J usage is TRBJ2-2; the match to TRBD2 covers 8 bases. V gave up 2 bases and J gave up 1 base; unmatched junction bases: 3. Per the germline V gene, CDR1 is SGHTA and CDR2 is FQGNSA. The CDR3 is 16 amino acids. DNA of the CDR3: TGTGCCAGCAGCTTATATAGCGGGATGAACACCGGGGAGCTGTTTTTT. Translating it yields CASSLYSGMNTGELFF. Looking up the rest from reference TRBV7-2 and TRBJ2-2 gives the full variable domain: GAGVSQSPSNKVTEKGKDVELRCDPISGHTALYWYRQSLGQGLEFLIYFQGNSAPDKSGLPSDRFSAERTGGSVSTLTIQRTQQEDSAVYLCASSLYSGMNTGELFFGEGSRLTVL.

The chain is built from TRBV6-6 and TRBJ1-1; 8 bases line up with TRBD1. V was clipped by 5 bases and J by 11 bases; unmatched bases: 10. The CDR3 spans 13 residues. Germline V gene sequence: CDR1 MNHNY, CDR2 SVGAGI (reference sequence). For the CDR3, the DNA is TGTGCCAGCAGTGCTTGGACAGGGCTGACCGCTTTCTTT. This codes for CASSAWTGLTAFF.

The V and J genes are TRBV6-1 and TRBJ2-5; unclear D gene. The V gene lost 0 bases and the J gene lost 2 bases, with 13 bases spanning the gap. This CDR3 contains 16 residues. Germline V lookup: CDR1 MNHNS, CDR2 SASEGT. CDR3 residues: CASSEASGSDQETQYF. For the CDR3, the DNA is TGTGCCAGCAGTGAAGCATCCGGGTCGGATCAAGAGACCCAGTACTTC.

About this clone itself: One end of the junction varies from germline; a read error may be responsible. The chain couples TRBV6-5 to TRBJ1-2; TRBD1 aligns across 8 bases. The germline V gene has CDR1 MNHEY and CDR2 SVGAGI. This CDR3 spans 14 amino acids. The CDR3 region has the DNA TGTGCCAGCAGTTACCGGACAGGGAACTCTGGCTACACCTTC. It encodes CASSYRTGNSGYTF.

J is TRBJ1-1 and V is TRBV7-3; the match to TRBD1 covers 9 bases. The CDR3 has 18 residues. V trimming: 5 bases; J trimming: 4 bases; junction bases outside the gene matches: 17. From germline, CDR1 is SGHTA and CDR2 FQGTGA. CDR3 residues: CASSSSPGQGRPGTEAFF. In DNA form, the CDR3 reads TGTGCCAGCAGCAGCTCCCCGGGACAGGGTAGACCCGGCACTGAAGCTTTCTTT.

The rearrangement joins TRBV4-1 to TRBJ2-1, with D perhaps assigned TRBD1 or TRBD2 (7 bases each). V lost 0 bases and J lost 7, with 16 bases in between. CDR1 and CDR2 from the germline V gene are MGHRA and YSYEKL. The CDR3 extends over 16 amino acids. The CDR3: CASSQEGGGNKNEQFF. Written as DNA, the CDR3 is TGCGCCAGCAGCCAAGAGGGAGGGGGCAATAAGAATGAGCAGTTCTTC.

The V gene is TRBV6-2 or TRBV6-3, the J gene TRBJ1-2; TRBD1 matches at 7 bases. The germline gives CDR1 MNHEY, CDR2 SVGEGT. V shed 6 bases and J 4 bases; nucleotides not matched to a gene: 11. CDR3 length: 15 residues. The CDR3 region is CASSYRDRQTYGYTF. CDR3 nucleotides: TGTGCCAGCAGCTATCGGGACAGACAAACCTATGGCTACACCTTC.

The chain joins TRBV3-1 (or the pseudogene TRBV3-2) to TRBJ2-1; 7 bases align to TRBD2. The CDR3 sequence is 16 residues long. The V and J ends lost 4 bases and 0 bases, in that order; junction bases with no gene match: 6. Germline CDR1 LGHDT, CDR2 YNNKEL (reference sequence). The CDR3 DNA reads TGTGCCAGCAGCCGAGGCGGGGGTAGCTCCTACAATGAGCAGTTCTTC. Its translation is CASSRGGGSSYNEQFF.

Worth noting for this clone: Other DNA sequences of this sample code for an identical CDR3. The chain uses TRBV5-1 and TRBJ2-3; D uncertain. Germline V CDR1 and CDR2: SGHRS, YFSETQ. Trimming left V 0 bases short and J 2 bases short, with 7 bases between. The CDR3 sequence is 14 residues long. CDR3 amino acids: CASSLGEVTDTQYF. The CDR3 nucleotides are TGCGCCAGCAGCTTGGGGGAAGTCACAGATACGCAGTATTTT.

The gene calls are TRBV7-8 and TRBJ1-1; D possibly corresponds to TRBD1 (5 bases). Germline loops: CDR1 SGHVS, CDR2 FQNEAQ. Trimming pared 5 bases from V and 4 bases from J, leaving 11 bases between. The CDR3 totals 13 residues. As DNA, the CDR3 is TGTGCCAGCAGCCCGCAGGGAGTCACTGAAGCTTTCTTT. It codes for CASSPQGVTEAFF.

V and J are TRBV28 and TRBJ1-5; TRBD1 aligns across 12 bases. With 7 bases clipped from V and 3 bases from J, the junction kept 10 bases outside the gene matches. The CDR3 totals 17 residues. The germline V gene encodes CDR1 MDHEN and CDR2 SYDVKM. The CDR3 here is CASKLMGQGAYNQPQHF. DNA of the CDR3: TGTGCCAGCAAACTAATGGGACAGGGGGCTTACAATCAGCCCCAGCATTTT. Full variable domain (rest looked up from reference TRBV28 and TRBJ1-5): DVKVTQSSRYLVKRTGEKVFLECVQDMDHENMFWYRQDPGLGLRLIYFSYDVKMKEKGDIPEGYSVSREKKERFSLILESASTNQTSMYLCASKLMGQGAYNQPQHFGDGTRLSIL.